The 24 T cell receptor beta chains presented below share a single source sample, sequenced in a study of T cells after yellow fever vaccination. TCRdb reprocessed the 5' RACE reads with MiXCR, giving one entry per CDR3 protein. The sample holds roughly 320,000 distinct CDR3 sequences, around a tenth seen once. The sequenced sample was CD4+ T cells sorted from PBMCs, obtained 45 days after the yellow fever booster vaccination. The source is a man aged 18 to 29 who received the YFV17D yellow fever vaccine.

This clonotype has ten or more counts. The chain joins TRBV2 to TRBJ1-6, with 7 positions matching TRBD1. V lost 7 bases and J lost 5; bases outside the gene matches: 5. The CDR3 totals 14 residues. Looked up from germline, CDR1 is SNHLY and CDR2 is FYNNEI. The CDR3 DNA is TGTGCCAGCAAGGGGGACAGCCATAATTCACCCCTCCACTTT. Translating it yields CASKGDSHNSPLHF.

The genes are TRBV7-9 and TRBJ2-1; TRBD2 matches at 7 bases. The CDR3 spans 14 residues. V shed 5 bases, J shed 6 bases, and the junction held 7 bases outside the gene matches. Germline CDR1 SEHNR, CDR2 FQNEAQ (reference sequence). CDR3 DNA sequence: TGTGCCAGCAGCGCCCCCGGGACTACCAATGAGCAGTTCTTC. Protein product: CASSAPGTTNEQFF. Variable domain in full (rest from reference TRBV7-9 and TRBJ2-1): DTGVSQNPRHKITKRGQNVTFRCDPISEHNRLYWYRQTLGQGPEFLTYFQNEAQLEKSRLLSDRFSAERPKGSFSTLEIQRTEQGDSAMYLCASSAPGTTNEQFFGPGTRLTVL.

The sample holds a few counts of this clonotype. The chain recombines TRBV5-1 with TRBJ1-1, with TRBD1 identical over 7 bases. The length of the CDR3 is 13 residues. Trimming at V came to 4 bases and at J to 7 bases, leaving 7 bases not matched to a gene. The germline V gene encodes CDR1 SGHRS and CDR2 YFSETQ. CDR3 amino acids: CASSRDSENEAFF. Here the CDR3 DNA reads TGCGCCAGCAGCCGGGACAGTGAGAATGAAGCTTTCTTT.

This clonotype was observed a handful of times. The J gene is TRBJ1-1, the V gene TRBV12-3 or TRBV12-4; D unclear. The CDR3 spans 11 residues. The V and J ends lost 5 bases and 5 bases respectively, with 6 bases between them. The CDR3 region is CASSRTTEAFF. The DNA for the CDR3 is TGTGCCAGCAGTAGGACGACTGAAGCTTTCTTT.

V is TRBV19 and J is TRBJ2-3; D is perhaps TRBD1 (6 bases). Germline-derived CDR1 and CDR2 are LNHDA and SQIVND (reference sequence). The CDR3 consists of 16 residues. The ends were cut back, 5 bases at V and 0 bases at J, with 15 bases in the middle. CDR3 amino acids: CASSSDRFSSTDTQYF. The CDR3 DNA follows: TGTGCCAGTAGTTCTGACAGGTTTTCTAGCACAGATACGCAGTATTTT.

In this sample, this clonotype turned up a few times. The V call is TRBV7-6, the J call TRBJ2-1; TRBD2 matches 8 bases. The CDR3 has 15 amino acids. V gave up 5 bases and J gave up 4 bases; unmatched junction bases: 7. Germline assignment: CDR1 SGHVS and CDR2 FNYEAQ. The CDR3 loop is CASSLLAVLYNEQFF. CDR3 nucleotides: TGTGCCAGCAGCCTACTAGCGGTTTTATACAATGAGCAGTTCTTC.

The chain links TRBV19 to TRBJ2-2; a possible D gene is TRBD2 (7 bases). Trimming pared 7 bases from V and 5 bases from J, leaving 17 bases between. Germline V gene data show CDR1 as LNHDA and CDR2 as SQIVND (reference sequence). This CDR3 has 15 residues. DNA of the CDR3: TGTGCCAGTACGGCGCGCGGGGGCGGTACCGGGGAGCTGTTTTTT. It codes for CASTARGGGTGELFF. The full variable domain, in which reference TRBV19 and TRBJ2-2 provide the parts outside the CDR3, is DGGITQSPKYLFRKEGQNVTLSCEQNLNHDAMYWYRQDPGQGLRLIYYSQIVNDFQKGDIAEGYSVSREKKESFPLTVTSAQKNPTAFYLCASTARGGGTGELFFGEGSRLTVL.

This chain joins TRBV7-6 and TRBJ2-1; the match to TRBD1 covers 10 bases. The germline V gene encodes CDR1 SGHVS and CDR2 FNYEAQ. V shed 6 bases and J 5 bases; nucleotides not matched to a gene: 10. The CDR3 contains 16 residues. The CDR3 is CASSSLRDRGHNEQFF. CDR3 nucleotide sequence: TGTGCCAGCAGTTCTCTCCGGGACAGGGGTCACAATGAGCAGTTCTTC.

The rearrangement links TRBV20-1 to TRBJ2-5; D is perhaps TRBD2 (7 bases). The germline V gene has CDR1 DFQATT and CDR2 SNEGSKA (reference sequence). V was cut by 5 bases and J by 3 bases, with 22 bases left in between. This CDR3 is 16 amino acids long. The CDR3 nucleotides are TGCAGTGCTTCCGACAGGCGGGAGACTTTAAAAGAGACCCAGTACTTC. This sequence encodes CSASDRRETLKETQYF.

A few counts support this clonotype. The chain couples TRBV6-2 or TRBV6-3 to TRBJ2-5; TRBD1 aligns across 10 bases. Per germline, CDR1 MNHEY and CDR2 SVGEGT. V shed 7 bases and J 4 bases; nucleotides not matched to a gene: 6. There are 14 residues in the CDR3. CDR3 residues: CASTHRTGGETQYF. CDR3 DNA: TGTGCCAGCACACACCGGACAGGGGGAGAGACCCAGTACTTC.

The rearrangement joins TRBV11-2 to TRBJ2-5; 7 bases fit TRBD1. Trimming cost V 6 bases and J 3 bases; bases outside gene matches: 10. This CDR3 has 15 residues. Per the germline V gene, CDR1 is SGHAT and CDR2 is FQNNGV. The CDR3 loop is CASRRIQGYEETQYF. In DNA, the CDR3 is TGTGCCAGCAGGCGAATACAGGGGTACGAAGAGACCCAGTACTTC.

In its sample, this clonotype was seen a few times. The gene calls are TRBV4-1 and TRBJ2-7; D ambiguous. This CDR3 contains 14 residues. Germline V CDR1 and CDR2: MGHRA, YSYEKL. V lost 1 base, J lost 0 bases, and 7 bases lay in between. CDR3 in amino acids: CASSQAVFSYEQYF. The CDR3 nucleotides are TGCGCCAGCAGCCAAGCGGTCTTCTCCTACGAGCAGTACTTC.

The table lists this clonotype with a few counts. The V and J genes are TRBV7-9 and TRBJ1-2; D remains unclear. V lost 5 bases and J 2 bases, leaving 12 bases between the germline ends. This CDR3 spans 14 amino acids. Germline CDR1 SEHNR, CDR2 FQNEAQ (reference sequence). The CDR3 nucleotides read TGTGCCAGCAGCCCCCCCCACCCGAACTATGGCTACACCTTC. It is translated as CASSPPHPNYGYTF.

This clonotype was recorded a few times. This chain connects TRBV11-3 to TRBJ2-2; 10 bases fit TRBD1. This CDR3 has 19 amino acids. Germline assignment: CDR1 SGHNT and CDR2 YENEEA. V shed 5 bases and J 4 bases; nucleotides not matched to a gene: 16. Written as DNA, the CDR3 is TGTGCCAGCAGCCCTCACCCGTGGGGGACAGGGGTGACCACCGGGGAGCTGTTTTTT. It is translated as CASSPHPWGTGVTTGELFF. The variable domain in full, completed from reference TRBV11-3 and TRBJ2-2, reads EAGVVQSPRYKIIEKKQPVAFWCNPISGHNTLYWYLQNLGQGPELLIRYENEEAVDDSQLPKDRFSAERLKGVDSTLKIQPAELGDSAVYLCASSPHPWGTGVTTGELFFGEGSRLTVL.

V is TRBV20-1 and J is TRBJ2-3; unclear D gene. V lost 6 bases to trimming and J lost 4 bases, with 11 bases between them. CDR3 size: 12 residues. Germline V gives CDR1 DFQATT, CDR2 SNEGSKA (reference sequence). The CDR3 is CSAARPPDTQYF. The CDR3 DNA follows: TGCAGTGCCGCTAGACCCCCAGATACGCAGTATTTT.

V gene TRBV9 combines with J gene TRBJ1-6; TRBD1 might be the D (5 bases). The germline V gene has CDR1 SGDLS and CDR2 YYNGEE. Trimming removed 0 bases from V and 10 bases from J, with 14 bases in between. This CDR3 has 15 amino acids. CDR3 DNA: TGTGCCAGCAGCGTAGGCTCGGGGGAAGGATCACCCCTCCACTTT. This codes for CASSVGSGEGSPLHF.

This clonotype was observed at least ten times. V is TRBV9 and J is TRBJ2-7, with 7 bases lining up with TRBD1. The germline V gene has CDR1 SGDLS and CDR2 YYNGEE. J lost 2 bases, V lost 4 bases, and 6 bases had no gene match. The CDR3 is 14 residues long. This CDR3 reads CASSPRTGTYEQYF. Here the CDR3 DNA reads TGTGCCAGCAGCCCTCGGACAGGTACCTACGAGCAGTACTTC.

V usage is TRBV6-1 and J usage is TRBJ1-2, with D tentatively TRBD1 (5 bases). Germline V gene data show CDR1 as MNHNS and CDR2 as SASEGT. The CDR3 spans 14 residues. Trimming removed 3 bases from V and 4 bases from J, with 12 bases in between. This CDR3 is CASSDPGGVYGYTF. The CDR3 DNA reads as TGTGCCAGCAGTGACCCTGGGGGGGTCTATGGCTACACCTTC.

V and J are TRBV20-1 and TRBJ1-2; 9 bases map to TRBD1. Germline V lookup: CDR1 DFQATT, CDR2 SNEGSKA (reference sequence). The J segment lost 5 bases and the V segment lost 2 bases, leaving 3 bases of the junction unmatched. The CDR3 extends over 13 amino acids. The CDR3 sequence: CSARTGGAYGYTF. The CDR3 DNA sequence: TGCAGTGCTAGAACAGGGGGCGCGTATGGCTACACCTTC.

This clonotype showed up many times. The chain recombines TRBV5-1 with TRBJ1-4; D unresolved. The ends were cut back, 0 bases at V and 7 bases at J, with 13 bases in the middle. CDR1 is SGHRS, CDR2 YFSETQ, per germline. The length of the CDR3 is 15 residues. The CDR3: CASSLDGDNGEKLFF. Written as DNA, the CDR3 is TGCGCCAGCAGCTTGGATGGGGATAACGGTGAAAAACTGTTTTTT.

This CDR3 is CASSHRRRETQYF. DNA for the CDR3: TGTGCCAGCAGCCACAGAAGGAGGGAGACCCAGTACTTC. V is TRBV27 and J is TRBJ2-5; a weak D match, TRBD2 (5 bases). The CDR3 contains 13 residues. Trimming took off 6 bases at V and 5 bases at J, with 13 bases between the two ends. CDR1 is MNHEY and CDR2 is SMNVEV in the germline V gene (reference sequence).

In its sample, this clonotype was seen many times. The CDR3 sequence: CASSEQPTQGTQYF. The DNA of the CDR3 is TGTGCCAGCAGTGAACAACCTACCCAGGGGACCCAGTACTTC. The rearrangement uses TRBV6-1 and TRBJ2-5, with D possibly being TRBD1 (5 bases). V was cut by 2 bases and J by 7 bases, with 14 bases left in between. The CDR3 length is 14 residues. CDR1 is MNHNS and CDR2 is SASEGT in the germline V gene.

This clonotype was detected many times. This chain joins TRBV4-2 and TRBJ2-7; 13 bases are a match to TRBD2. CDR1 is LGHNA, CDR2 YNFKEQ, per germline. V lost 0 bases, J lost 6 bases, and 2 bases stayed unmatched. CDR3 size: 15 residues. CDR3 in amino acids: CASSQDWTSGGEQYF. CDR3 nucleotide sequence: TGTGCCAGCAGCCAAGACTGGACTAGCGGGGGCGAGCAGTACTTC.

This clonotype was detected many times. The chain employs TRBV7-2 and TRBJ1-5; tentative D call: TRBD1 (6 bases). From germline, CDR1 is SGHTA and CDR2 FQGNSA. The CDR3 extends over 15 amino acids. V lost 5 bases to trimming and J lost 5 bases, with 16 bases between them. CDR3 coding DNA: TGTGCCAGCAGCCCGGGGGGGGGCGGAGATCAGCCCCAGCATTTT. This encodes CASSPGGGGDQPQHF.